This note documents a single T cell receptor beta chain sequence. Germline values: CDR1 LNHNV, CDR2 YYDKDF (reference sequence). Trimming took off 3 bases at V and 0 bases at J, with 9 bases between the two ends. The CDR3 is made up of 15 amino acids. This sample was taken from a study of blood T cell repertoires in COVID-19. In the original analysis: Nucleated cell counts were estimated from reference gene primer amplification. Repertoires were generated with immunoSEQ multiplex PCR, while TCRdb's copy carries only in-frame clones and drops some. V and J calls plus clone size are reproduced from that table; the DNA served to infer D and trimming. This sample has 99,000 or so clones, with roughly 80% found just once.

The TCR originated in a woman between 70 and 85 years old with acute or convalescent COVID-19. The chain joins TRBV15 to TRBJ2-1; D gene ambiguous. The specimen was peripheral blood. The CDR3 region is CATSRRKSSYNEQFF. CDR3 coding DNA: TGTGCCACCAGCAGGAGGAAGAGCTCCTACAATGAGCAGTTCTTC.